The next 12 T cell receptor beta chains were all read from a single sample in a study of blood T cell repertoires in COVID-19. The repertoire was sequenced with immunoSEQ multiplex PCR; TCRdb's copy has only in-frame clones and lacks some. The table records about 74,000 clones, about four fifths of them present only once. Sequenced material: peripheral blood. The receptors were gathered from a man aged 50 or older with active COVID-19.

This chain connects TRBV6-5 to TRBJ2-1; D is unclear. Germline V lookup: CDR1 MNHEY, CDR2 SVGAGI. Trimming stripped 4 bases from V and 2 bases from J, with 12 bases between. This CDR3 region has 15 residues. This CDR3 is CASSFAVPPYNEQFF. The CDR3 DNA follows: TGTGCCAGCAGTTTTGCGGTCCCACCCTACAATGAGCAGTTCTTC.

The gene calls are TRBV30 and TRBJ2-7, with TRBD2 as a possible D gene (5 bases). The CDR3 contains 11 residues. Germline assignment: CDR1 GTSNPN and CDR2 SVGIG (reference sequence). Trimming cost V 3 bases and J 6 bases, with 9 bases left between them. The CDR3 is CAWSLALEQYF. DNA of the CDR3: TGTGCCTGGAGCCTAGCTCTCGAGCAGTACTTC. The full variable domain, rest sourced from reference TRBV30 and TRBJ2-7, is SQTIHQWPATLVQPVGSPLSLECTVEGTSNPNLYWYRQAAGRGLQLLFYSVGIGQISSEVPQNLSASRPQDRQFILSSKKLLLSDSGFYLCAWSLALEQYFGPGTRLTVT.

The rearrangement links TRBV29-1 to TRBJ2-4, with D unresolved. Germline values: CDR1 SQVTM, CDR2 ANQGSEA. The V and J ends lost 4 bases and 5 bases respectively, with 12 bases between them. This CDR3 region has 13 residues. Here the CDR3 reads CSVAYSTQNIQYF. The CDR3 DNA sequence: TGCAGCGTTGCGTACAGCACCCAAAACATTCAGTACTTC.

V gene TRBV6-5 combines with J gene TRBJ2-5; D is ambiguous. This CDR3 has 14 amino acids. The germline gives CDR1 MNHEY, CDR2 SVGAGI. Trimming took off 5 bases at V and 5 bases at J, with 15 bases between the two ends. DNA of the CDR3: TGTGCCAGCAGTCCCATTTTCAGGAAGGAGACCCAGTACTTC. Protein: CASSPIFRKETQYF.

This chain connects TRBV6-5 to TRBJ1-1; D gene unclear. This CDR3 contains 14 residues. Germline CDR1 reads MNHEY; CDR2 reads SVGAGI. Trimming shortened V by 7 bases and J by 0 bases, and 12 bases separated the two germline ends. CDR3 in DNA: TGTGCCAGCACCGGAGGGTTGCTGAACACTGAAGCTTTCTTT. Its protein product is CASTGGLLNTEAFF.

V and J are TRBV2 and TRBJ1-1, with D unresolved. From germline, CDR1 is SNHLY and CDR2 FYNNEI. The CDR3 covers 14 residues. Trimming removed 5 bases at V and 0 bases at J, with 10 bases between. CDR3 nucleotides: TGTGCCAGCAGTAGACTTCTACTGAACACTGAAGCTTTCTTT. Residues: CASSRLLLNTEAFF.

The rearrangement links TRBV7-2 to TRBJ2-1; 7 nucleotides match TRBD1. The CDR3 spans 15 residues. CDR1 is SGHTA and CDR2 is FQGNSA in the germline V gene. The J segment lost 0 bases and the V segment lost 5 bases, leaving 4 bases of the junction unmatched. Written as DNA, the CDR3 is TGTGCCAGCAGCCCCGGACAGGCCTCCTACAATGAGCAGTTCTTC. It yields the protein CASSPGQASYNEQFF.

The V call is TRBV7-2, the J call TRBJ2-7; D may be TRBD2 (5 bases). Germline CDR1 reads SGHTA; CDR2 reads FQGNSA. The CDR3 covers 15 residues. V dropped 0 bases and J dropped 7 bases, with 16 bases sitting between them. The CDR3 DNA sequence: TGTGCCAGCAGCTTAGCCTCTACTGTCTCGGGGGAGCAGTACTTC. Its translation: CASSLASTVSGEQYF.

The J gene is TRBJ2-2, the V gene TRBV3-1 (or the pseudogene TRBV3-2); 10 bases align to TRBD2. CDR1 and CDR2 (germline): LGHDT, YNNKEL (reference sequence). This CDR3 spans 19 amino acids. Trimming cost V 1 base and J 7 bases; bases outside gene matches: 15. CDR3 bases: TGTGCCAGCAGCCAAGTAACACAGCCGAGCGGGGGGGCTGGCGGGGAGCTGTTTTTT. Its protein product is CASSQVTQPSGGAGGELFF.

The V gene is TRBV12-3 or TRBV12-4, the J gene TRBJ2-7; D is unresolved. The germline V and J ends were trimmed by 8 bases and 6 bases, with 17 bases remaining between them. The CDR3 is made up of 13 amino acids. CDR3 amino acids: CASRTSVGREQYF. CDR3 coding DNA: TGTGCCAGCCGCACAAGCGTAGGCCGCGAGCAGTACTTC.

The CDR3 loop is CASKRGTRNTEAFF. The CDR3 bases are TGTGCCAGCAAGCGAGGGACTAGGAACACTGAAGCTTTCTTT. The V call is TRBV27, the J call TRBJ1-1, with D possibly TRBD1 on 5 matching bases. Germline assignment: CDR1 MNHEY and CDR2 SMNVEV (reference sequence). The CDR3 is 14 amino acids. The V and J ends lost 7 bases and 1 base respectively, with 13 bases between them.

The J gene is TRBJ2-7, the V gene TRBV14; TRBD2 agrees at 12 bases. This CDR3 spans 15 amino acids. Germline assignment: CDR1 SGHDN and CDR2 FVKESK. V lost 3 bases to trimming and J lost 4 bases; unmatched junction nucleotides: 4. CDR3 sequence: CASSHGLAGRYEQYF. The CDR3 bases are TGTGCCAGCAGCCACGGACTAGCGGGGCGGTACGAGCAGTACTTC.